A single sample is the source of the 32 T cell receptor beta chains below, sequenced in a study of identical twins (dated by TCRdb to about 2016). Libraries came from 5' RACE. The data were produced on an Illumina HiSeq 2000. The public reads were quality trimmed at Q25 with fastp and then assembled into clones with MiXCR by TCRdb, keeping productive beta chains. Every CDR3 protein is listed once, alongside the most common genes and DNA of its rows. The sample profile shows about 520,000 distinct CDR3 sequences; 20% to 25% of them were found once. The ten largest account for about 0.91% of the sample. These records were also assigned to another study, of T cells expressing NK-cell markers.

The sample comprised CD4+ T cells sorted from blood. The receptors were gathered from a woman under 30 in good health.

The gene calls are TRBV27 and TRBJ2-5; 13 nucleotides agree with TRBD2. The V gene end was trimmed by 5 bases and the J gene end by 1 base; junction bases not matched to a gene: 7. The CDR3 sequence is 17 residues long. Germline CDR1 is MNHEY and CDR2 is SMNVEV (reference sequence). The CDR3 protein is CASSPPGLAGSQETQYF. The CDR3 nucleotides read TGTGCCAGCAGTCCCCCGGGACTAGCGGGGTCCCAAGAGACCCAGTACTTC.

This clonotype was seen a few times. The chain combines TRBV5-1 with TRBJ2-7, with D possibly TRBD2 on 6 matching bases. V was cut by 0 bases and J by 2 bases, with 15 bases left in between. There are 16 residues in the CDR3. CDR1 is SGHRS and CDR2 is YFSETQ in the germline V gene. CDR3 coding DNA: TGCGCCAGCAGCTTGGCCTATCCTAGCGAGGCCTACGAGCAGTACTTC. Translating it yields CASSLAYPSEAYEQYF.

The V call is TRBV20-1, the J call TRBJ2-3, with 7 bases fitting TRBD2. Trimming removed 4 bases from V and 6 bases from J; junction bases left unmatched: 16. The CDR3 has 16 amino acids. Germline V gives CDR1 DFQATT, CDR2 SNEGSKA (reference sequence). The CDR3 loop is CSANLLKGRAADTQYF. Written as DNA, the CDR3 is TGCAGTGCTAACCTGCTGAAGGGGAGGGCCGCGGATACGCAGTATTTT.

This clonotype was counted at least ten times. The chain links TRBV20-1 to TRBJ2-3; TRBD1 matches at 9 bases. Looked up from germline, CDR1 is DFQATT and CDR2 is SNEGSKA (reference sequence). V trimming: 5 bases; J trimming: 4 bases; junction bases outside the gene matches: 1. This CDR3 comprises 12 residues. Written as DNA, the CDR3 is TGCAGTGCTGGACAGGGGCCAGATACGCAGTATTTT. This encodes CSAGQGPDTQYF.

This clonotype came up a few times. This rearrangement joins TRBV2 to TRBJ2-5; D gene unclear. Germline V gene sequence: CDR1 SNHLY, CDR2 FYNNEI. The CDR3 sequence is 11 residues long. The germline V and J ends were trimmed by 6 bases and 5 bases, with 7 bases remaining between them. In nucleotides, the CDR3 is TGTGCCAGCAGCGAAATGGAGACCCAGTACTTC. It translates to CASSEMETQYF.

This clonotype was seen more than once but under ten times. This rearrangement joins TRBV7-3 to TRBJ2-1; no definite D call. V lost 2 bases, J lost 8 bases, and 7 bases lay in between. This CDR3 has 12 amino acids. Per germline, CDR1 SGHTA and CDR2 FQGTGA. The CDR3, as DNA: TGTGCCAGCAGCTTACAGGCCGATGAGCAGTTCTTC. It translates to CASSLQADEQFF.

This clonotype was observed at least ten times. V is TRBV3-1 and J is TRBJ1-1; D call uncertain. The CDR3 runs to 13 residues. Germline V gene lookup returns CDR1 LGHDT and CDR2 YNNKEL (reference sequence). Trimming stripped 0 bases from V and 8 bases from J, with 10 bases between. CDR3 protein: CASSQDPPVEAFF. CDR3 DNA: TGTGCCAGCAGCCAAGATCCCCCCGTCGAAGCTTTCTTT.

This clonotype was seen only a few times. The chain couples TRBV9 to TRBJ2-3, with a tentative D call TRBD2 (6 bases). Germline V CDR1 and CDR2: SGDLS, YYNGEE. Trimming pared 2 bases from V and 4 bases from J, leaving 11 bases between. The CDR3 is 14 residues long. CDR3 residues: CASSVAGTADTQYF. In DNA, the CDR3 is TGTGCCAGCAGCGTGGCGGGGACGGCAGATACGCAGTATTTT.

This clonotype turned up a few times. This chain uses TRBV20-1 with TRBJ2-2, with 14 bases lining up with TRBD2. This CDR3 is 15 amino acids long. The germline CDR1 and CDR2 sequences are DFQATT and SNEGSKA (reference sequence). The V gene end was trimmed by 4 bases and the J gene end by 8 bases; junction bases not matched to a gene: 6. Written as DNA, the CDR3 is TGCAGTGCTAAACGACTAGCGGGGGGGCAGGGGGAGCTGTTTTTT. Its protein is CSAKRLAGGQGELFF.

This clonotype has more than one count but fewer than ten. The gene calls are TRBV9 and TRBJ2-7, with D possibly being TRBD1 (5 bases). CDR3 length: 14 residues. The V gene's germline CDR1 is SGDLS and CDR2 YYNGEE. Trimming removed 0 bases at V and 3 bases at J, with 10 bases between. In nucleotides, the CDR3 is TGTGCCAGCAGCGTAGCGATTACAGGCTACGAGCAGTACTTC. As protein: CASSVAITGYEQYF. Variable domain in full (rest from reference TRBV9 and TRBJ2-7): DSGVTQTPKHLITATGQRVTLRCSPRSGDLSVYWYQQSLDQGLQFLIQYYNGEERAKGNILERFSAQQFPDLHSELNLSSLELGDSALYFCASSVAITGYEQYFGPGTRLTVT.

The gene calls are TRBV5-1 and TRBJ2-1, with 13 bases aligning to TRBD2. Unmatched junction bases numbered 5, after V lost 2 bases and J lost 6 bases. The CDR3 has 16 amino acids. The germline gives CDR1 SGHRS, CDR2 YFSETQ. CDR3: CASSFLGLAGANEQFF. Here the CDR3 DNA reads TGCGCCAGCAGCTTCCTCGGACTAGCGGGAGCCAATGAGCAGTTCTTC.

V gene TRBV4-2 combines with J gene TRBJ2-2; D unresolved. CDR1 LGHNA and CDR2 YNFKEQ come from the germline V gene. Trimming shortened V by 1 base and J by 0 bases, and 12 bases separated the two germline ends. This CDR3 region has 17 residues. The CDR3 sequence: CASSQVAAVPNTGELFF. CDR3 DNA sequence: TGTGCCAGCAGCCAAGTGGCCGCGGTCCCGAACACCGGGGAGCTGTTTTTT.

CDR3 residues: CASSRQGVYEQYF. The CDR3, as DNA: TGTGCCAGCAGTCGACAGGGTGTTTACGAGCAGTACTTC. The chain links TRBV6-1 to TRBJ2-7; 7 positions agree with TRBD1. Germline trimming cut 5 bases from V and 4 bases from J; bases unmatched to any gene: 5. The length of the CDR3 is 13 residues. CDR1 and CDR2 from the germline V gene are MNHNS and SASEGT.

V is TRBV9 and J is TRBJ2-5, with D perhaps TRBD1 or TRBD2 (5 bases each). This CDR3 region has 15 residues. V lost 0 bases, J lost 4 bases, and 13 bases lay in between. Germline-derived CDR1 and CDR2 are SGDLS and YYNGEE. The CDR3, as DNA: TGTGCCAGCAGCGTAGATGGGGGATGGCGAGAGACCCAGTACTTC. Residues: CASSVDGGWRETQYF.

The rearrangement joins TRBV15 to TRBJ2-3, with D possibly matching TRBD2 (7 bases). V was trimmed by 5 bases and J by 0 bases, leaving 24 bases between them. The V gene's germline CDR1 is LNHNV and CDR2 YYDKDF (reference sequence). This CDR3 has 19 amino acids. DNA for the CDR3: TGTGCCACCAGCCGATACGGGGGGCTCGGGGGCAATAGCACAGATACGCAGTATTTT. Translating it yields CATSRYGGLGGNSTDTQYF.

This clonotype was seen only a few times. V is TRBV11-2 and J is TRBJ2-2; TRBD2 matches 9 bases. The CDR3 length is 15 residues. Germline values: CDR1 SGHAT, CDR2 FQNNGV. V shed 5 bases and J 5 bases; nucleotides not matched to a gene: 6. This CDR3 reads CASSLAGKVTGELFF. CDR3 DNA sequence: TGTGCCAGCAGCCTAGCGGGAAAAGTAACCGGGGAGCTGTTTTTT.

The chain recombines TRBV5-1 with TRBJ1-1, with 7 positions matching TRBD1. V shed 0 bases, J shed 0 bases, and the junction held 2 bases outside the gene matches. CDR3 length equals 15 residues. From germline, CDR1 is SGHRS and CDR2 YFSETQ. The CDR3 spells CASSLVGTVNTEAFF. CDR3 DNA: TGCGCCAGCAGCTTGGTCGGGACAGTGAACACTGAAGCTTTCTTT.

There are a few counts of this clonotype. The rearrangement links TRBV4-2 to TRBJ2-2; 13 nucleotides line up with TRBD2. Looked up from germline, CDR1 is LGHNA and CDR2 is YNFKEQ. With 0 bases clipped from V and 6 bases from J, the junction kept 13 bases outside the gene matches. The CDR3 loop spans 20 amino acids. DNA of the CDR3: TGTGCCAGCAGCCAAGATAGCGCGGGGACTAGCGGGGTAGGCGCCGGGGAGCTGTTTTTT. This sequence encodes CASSQDSAGTSGVGAGELFF.

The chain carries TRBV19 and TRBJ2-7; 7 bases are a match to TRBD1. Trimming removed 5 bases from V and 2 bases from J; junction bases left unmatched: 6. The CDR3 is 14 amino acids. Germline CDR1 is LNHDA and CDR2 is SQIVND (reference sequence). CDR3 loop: CASSGRDRPYEQYF. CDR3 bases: TGTGCCAGTAGTGGCCGGGACAGACCCTACGAGCAGTACTTC.

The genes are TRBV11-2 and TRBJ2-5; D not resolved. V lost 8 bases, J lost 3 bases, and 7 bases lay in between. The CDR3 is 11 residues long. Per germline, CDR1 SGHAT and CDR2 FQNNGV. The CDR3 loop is CASEKEETQYF. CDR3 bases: TGTGCCAGCGAGAAGGAAGAGACCCAGTACTTC.

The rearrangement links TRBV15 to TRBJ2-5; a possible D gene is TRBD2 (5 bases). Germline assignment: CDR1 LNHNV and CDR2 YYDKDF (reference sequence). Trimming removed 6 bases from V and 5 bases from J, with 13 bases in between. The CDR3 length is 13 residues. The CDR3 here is CATRPPTKETQYF. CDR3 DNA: TGTGCCACCAGACCTCCGACTAAGGAGACCCAGTACTTC.

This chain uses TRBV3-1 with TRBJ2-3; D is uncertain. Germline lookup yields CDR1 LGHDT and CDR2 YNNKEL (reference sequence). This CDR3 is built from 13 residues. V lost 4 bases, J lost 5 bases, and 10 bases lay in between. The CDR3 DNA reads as TGTGCCAGCAGCCGAGGCCCCATAGATACGCAGTATTTT. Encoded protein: CASSRGPIDTQYF.

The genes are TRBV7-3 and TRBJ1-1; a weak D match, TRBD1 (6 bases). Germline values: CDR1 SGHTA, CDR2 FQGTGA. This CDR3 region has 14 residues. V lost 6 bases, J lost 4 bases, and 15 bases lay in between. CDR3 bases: TGTGCCAGCAGTCCTGCGCGGGGGGCCACTGAAGCTTTCTTT. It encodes CASSPARGATEAFF.

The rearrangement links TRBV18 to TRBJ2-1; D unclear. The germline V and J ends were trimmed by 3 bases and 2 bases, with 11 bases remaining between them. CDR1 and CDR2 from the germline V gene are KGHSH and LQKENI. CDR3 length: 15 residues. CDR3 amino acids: CASSPGRGAYNEQFF. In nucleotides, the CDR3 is TGTGCCAGCTCACCCGGTCGAGGTGCCTACAATGAGCAGTTCTTC. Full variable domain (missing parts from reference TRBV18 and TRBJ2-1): NAGVMQNPRHLVRRRGQEARLRCSPMKGHSHVYWYRQLPEEGLKFMVYLQKENIIDESGMPKERFSAEFPKEGPSILRIQQVVRGDSAAYFCASSPGRGAYNEQFFGPGTRLTVL.

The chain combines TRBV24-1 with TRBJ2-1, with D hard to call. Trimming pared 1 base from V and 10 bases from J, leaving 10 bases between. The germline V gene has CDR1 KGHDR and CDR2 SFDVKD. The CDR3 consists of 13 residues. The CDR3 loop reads CATSDLGRTEQFF. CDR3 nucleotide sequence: TGTGCCACCAGTGATTTAGGAAGGACCGAGCAGTTCTTC.

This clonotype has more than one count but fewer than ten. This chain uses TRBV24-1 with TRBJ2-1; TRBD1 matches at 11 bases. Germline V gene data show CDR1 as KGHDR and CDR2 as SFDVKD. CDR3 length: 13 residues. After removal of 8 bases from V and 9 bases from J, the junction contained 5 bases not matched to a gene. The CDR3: CATKGQGEGEQFF. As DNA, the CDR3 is TGTGCCACCAAGGGACAGGGGGAAGGTGAGCAGTTCTTC.

CDR3 bases: TGTGCCAGCAGTGAGGGCGGGAGGGATACGCAGTATTTT. Encoded protein: CASSEGGRDTQYF. The rearrangement joins TRBV25-1 to TRBJ2-3, with TRBD2 matching over 8 bases. This CDR3 is 13 amino acids long. Trimming took 3 bases from V and 6 from J; bases not matched to a gene: 2. The germline V gene has CDR1 MGHDK and CDR2 SYGVNS.

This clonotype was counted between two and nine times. This CDR3 is CASSSWGLAGVGPSEFF. DNA of the CDR3: TGTGCCAGCAGCTCGTGGGGGCTAGCGGGAGTGGGCCCCTCAGAGTTCTTC. The chain is built from TRBV5-5 and TRBJ2-1, with TRBD2 identical over 10 bases. CDR1 is SGHKS and CDR2 is YYEKEE in the germline V gene (reference sequence). Trimming cost V 3 bases and J 14 bases; bases outside gene matches: 20. The CDR3 extends over 17 amino acids.

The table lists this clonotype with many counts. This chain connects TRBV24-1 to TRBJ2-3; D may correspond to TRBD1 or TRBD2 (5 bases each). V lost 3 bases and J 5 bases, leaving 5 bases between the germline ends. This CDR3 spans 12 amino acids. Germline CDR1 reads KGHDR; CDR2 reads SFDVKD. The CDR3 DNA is TGTGCCACCAGTGATGGGGGAGATACGCAGTATTTT. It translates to CATSDGGDTQYF.

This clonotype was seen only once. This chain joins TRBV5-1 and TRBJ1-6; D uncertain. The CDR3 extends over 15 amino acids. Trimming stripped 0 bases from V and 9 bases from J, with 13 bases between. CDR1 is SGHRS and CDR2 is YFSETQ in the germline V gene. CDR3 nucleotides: TGCGCCAGCAGCTTGGATTCGGGAGGCGGTTCACCCCTCCACTTT. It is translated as CASSLDSGGGSPLHF.

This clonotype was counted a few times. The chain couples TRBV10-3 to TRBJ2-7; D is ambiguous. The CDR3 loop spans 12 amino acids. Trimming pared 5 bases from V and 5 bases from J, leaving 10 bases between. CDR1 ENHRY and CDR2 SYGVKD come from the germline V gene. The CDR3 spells CAISKGWDEQYF. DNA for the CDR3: TGTGCCATCAGTAAAGGGTGGGACGAGCAGTACTTC.

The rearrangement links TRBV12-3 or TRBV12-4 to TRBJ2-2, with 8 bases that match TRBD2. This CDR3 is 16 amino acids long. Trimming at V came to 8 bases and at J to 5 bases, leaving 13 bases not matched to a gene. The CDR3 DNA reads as TGTGCCAGCCGCCCGGCGGGGGGATCGAGAACCGGGGAGCTGTTTTTT. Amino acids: CASRPAGGSRTGELFF.